The sequence of this TCR beta chain was determined in a study of CD8 T cells in ankylosing spondylitis. Germline assignment: CDR1 SGHAT and CDR2 FQNNGV. V was clipped by 0 bases and J by 0 bases; unmatched bases: 8. CDR3 size: 18 residues. Study-wide results and limits: Characteristic of ankylosing spondylitis blood, it appeared, was a TCR beta motif comprising several highly homologous variants. Previous work reported some of these motif variants in the synovial fluid and blood of reactive arthritis. Enrichment of disease-linked clones was reportedly significant in matched ankylosing spondylitis synovial fluid. CD8+ disease-linked clones were present at relatively low frequencies in blood.

The table lists this clonotype with many counts. The target antigen is unknown. A quantitative 5'-RACE method, one with molecular barcodes, was used to make TCR beta libraries. TCRdb fed the 5' RACE reads into MiXCR, producing one record per CDR3 protein. The sample has under 150,000 distinct CDR3 sequences, approximately 17% seen once; the top ten hold approximately 30%. Sequencing used blood, either unsorted or a sorted T cell fraction (not recorded which). This sequence originates from a male donor with ankylosing spondylitis. The chain uses TRBV11-2 and TRBJ2-1, with 7 bases lining up with TRBD2. CDR3 nucleotides: TGTGCCAGCAGCTTAGAATCTGGGGGGAGGGCCTCCTACAATGAGCAGTTCTTC. Residues: CASSLESGGRASYNEQFF.